This T cell receptor (beta chain) was obtained from a study of T cell responses to AZD1222 COVID-19 vaccine. General study points: White British ancestry dominated among donors, who included more females, and clonal diversity was possibly underestimated.

Remarks on this clone: Antigen unknown.

The CDR3 is 15 amino acids. Germline V gene sequence: CDR1 MNHEY, CDR2 SMNVEV (reference sequence). V shed 6 bases and J 2 bases; nucleotides not matched to a gene: 10. Clones were read by immunoSEQ multiplex PCR, and TCRdb kept only the in-frame ones, dropping some. The sample lists about 130,000 clones, 80% to 95% occurring once. This specimen consisted of peripheral blood, obtained on day 0 of MenACWY control vaccination. The TCR comes from an adult in good health. The V gene is TRBV27, the J gene TRBJ2-7, with 7 bases that match TRBD2. Written as DNA, the CDR3 is TGTGCCAGCAGCGGTCAACTAGCGAGGCCCTACGAGCAGTACTTC. Amino acids: CASSGQLARPYEQYF.